These 30 T cell receptor beta chains share one sample of origin, sequenced in a study of blood T cell repertoires in COVID-19. Generated by immunoSEQ multiplex PCR, the TCRdb table keeps only in-frame clones and is missing some. The table lists 90,000 to 100,000 clones, 80% to 90% of them singletons. Sequencing input: peripheral blood. Every receptor here comes from a human donor in a cohort sampled during active COVID-19.

The V and J genes are TRBV10-3 and TRBJ2-1; 7 bases fit TRBD2. Germline CDR1 is ENHRY and CDR2 is SYGVKD. V lost 2 bases and J lost 2; bases outside the gene matches: 9. The CDR3 contains 17 residues. CDR3 protein: CAISEPGGAGTYNEQFF. In DNA, the CDR3 is TGTGCCATCAGTGAGCCCGGTGGAGCGGGAACCTACAATGAGCAGTTCTTC.

This chain links TRBV19 with TRBJ1-5; 7 positions match TRBD1. The junction had 7 bases not matched to a gene; V was cut back by 3 bases and J by 2 bases. This CDR3 has 16 amino acids. Germline values: CDR1 LNHDA, CDR2 SQIVND (reference sequence). The CDR3 protein is CASSITGARGNQPQHF. The CDR3 DNA follows: TGTGCCAGTAGTATCACAGGGGCTAGAGGCAATCAGCCCCAGCATTTT.

The CDR3 DNA is TGTGCCAGCAGCCAAGATCCCGGACAGGTCTGGGGCTACACCTTC. Its protein is CASSQDPGQVWGYTF. This chain connects TRBV3-1 (or the pseudogene TRBV3-2) to TRBJ1-2; TRBD1 matches 7 bases. V was clipped by 0 bases and J by 8 bases; unmatched bases: 9. Germline-derived CDR1 and CDR2 are LGHDT and YNNKEL (reference sequence). This CDR3 contains 15 residues.

CDR3 nucleotides: TGCGCCAGCAGCTTGGTGGGCTATGGAAACACCATATATTTT. It is translated as CASSLVGYGNTIYF. This rearrangement joins TRBV5-1 to TRBJ1-3, with no clear D. The CDR3 length is 14 residues. V was trimmed by 0 bases and J by 3 bases, leaving 7 bases between them. Looked up from germline, CDR1 is SGHRS and CDR2 is YFSETQ.

The chain combines TRBV2 with TRBJ2-2, with unresolved D. This CDR3 has 13 residues. Germline loops: CDR1 SNHLY, CDR2 FYNNEI. The ends were cut back, 8 bases at V and 1 base at J, with 8 bases in the middle. The CDR3: CASRTRNTGELFF. The CDR3 DNA reads TGTGCCAGCCGAACAAGGAACACCGGGGAGCTGTTTTTT. Based on the CDR3 plus reference TRBV2 and TRBJ2-2, the full variable domain is EPEVTQTPSHQVTQMGQEVILRCVPISNHLYFYWYRQILGQKVEFLVSFYNNEISEKSEIFDDQFSVERPDGSNFTLKIRSTKLEDSAMYFCASRTRNTGELFFGEGSRLTVL.

The chain recombines TRBV2 with TRBJ2-1; maybe TRBD2 (7 bases). Trimming stripped 3 bases from V and 4 bases from J, with 13 bases between. This CDR3 contains 15 residues. Per germline, CDR1 SNHLY and CDR2 FYNNEI. CDR3 region: CASSELGGVYNEQFF. The CDR3 region has the DNA TGTGCCAGCAGTGAGCTAGGGGGGGTTTACAATGAGCAGTTCTTC.

This clone was seen more than once but under ten times. The rearrangement joins TRBV6-5 to TRBJ2-1, with 7 bases lining up with TRBD2. The CDR3 contains 13 residues. After removal of 8 bases from V and 8 bases from J, the junction contained 9 bases not matched to a gene. Germline values: CDR1 MNHEY, CDR2 SVGAGI. DNA for the CDR3: TGTGCCAGCTCTGGACTAGTGAGCGATGAGCAGTTCTTC. Residues: CASSGLVSDEQFF.

J is TRBJ1-1 and V is TRBV4-1; D gene uncertain. In germline, CDR1 is MGHRA, CDR2 YSYEKL. This CDR3 is 15 amino acids long. With 1 base removed from V and 2 bases from J, the gap between germline ends came to 11 bases. The CDR3 loop reads CASSQVGGLNTEAFF. CDR3 bases: TGCGCCAGCAGCCAAGTAGGCGGATTAAACACTGAAGCTTTCTTT.

The chain couples TRBV4-1 to TRBJ1-5; a weak D match, TRBD1 (5 bases). This CDR3 region has 15 residues. Germline V gene lookup returns CDR1 MGHRA and CDR2 YSYEKL. V lost 1 base and J 0 bases, leaving 7 bases between the germline ends. The CDR3 sequence is CASSQGDYSNQPQHF. As DNA, the CDR3 is TGCGCCAGCAGCCAAGGGGACTATAGCAATCAGCCCCAGCATTTT.

The rearrangement links TRBV27 to TRBJ2-7; 9 bases match TRBD2. From germline, CDR1 is MNHEY and CDR2 SMNVEV (reference sequence). V trimming: 3 bases; J trimming: 5 bases; junction bases outside the gene matches: 8. This CDR3 has 15 residues. CDR3 nucleotides: TGTGCCAGCAGTTTGATTCGCGGGGGGGCCGACGAGCAGTACTTC. Its protein is CASSLIRGGADEQYF.

The rearrangement joins TRBV5-1 to TRBJ1-2, with 8 bases aligning to TRBD1. J lost 7 bases, V lost 3 bases, and 8 bases had no gene match. This CDR3 contains 14 residues. The germline gives CDR1 SGHRS, CDR2 YFSETQ. Here the CDR3 reads CASSSQGAFGGYTF. The CDR3 bases are TGCGCCAGCAGCTCCCAGGGGGCTTTCGGTGGCTACACCTTC.

V and J are TRBV27 and TRBJ2-1, with 8 bases that match TRBD1. CDR1 and CDR2 from the germline V gene are MNHEY and SMNVEV (reference sequence). CDR3 length: 15 residues. CDR3 residues: CASSPGQEPYNEQFF. The CDR3 DNA is TGTGCATCCTCCCCGGGACAGGAGCCCTACAATGAGCAGTTCTTC.

V usage is TRBV19 and J usage is TRBJ1-1; D unresolved. The CDR3 sequence is 13 residues long. Germline V gene sequence: CDR1 LNHDA, CDR2 SQIVND (reference sequence). Trimming cost V 5 bases and J 3 bases, with 10 bases left between them. The CDR3 DNA sequence: TGTGCCAGTAGTCTTGACATCCACACTGAAGCTTTCTTT. It specifies CASSLDIHTEAFF.

V and J are TRBV6-5 and TRBJ1-5; maybe TRBD1 (6 bases). The V end was cut by 6 bases, the J end by 4 bases, with 10 bases between. The CDR3 totals 13 residues. In germline, CDR1 is MNHEY, CDR2 SVGAGI. Written as DNA, the CDR3 is TGTGCCAGCAGCGGACAGCAAAATCAGCCCCAGCATTTT. It translates to CASSGQQNQPQHF.

The chain combines TRBV27 with TRBJ2-7, with TRBD2 matching over 7 bases. This CDR3 contains 13 residues. Germline V lookup: CDR1 MNHEY, CDR2 SMNVEV (reference sequence). V dropped 8 bases and J dropped 7; count of bases not matched to a gene: 11. The CDR3 sequence: CASGGWGGPEQYF. DNA for the CDR3: TGTGCCAGCGGGGGTTGGGGGGGTCCGGAGCAGTACTTC.

The V and J genes are TRBV29-1 and TRBJ2-3, with a tentative D call TRBD2 (6 bases). The CDR3 has 14 amino acids. The V end was cut by 7 bases, the J end by 2 bases, with 16 bases between. CDR1 is SQVTM and CDR2 is ANQGSEA in the germline V gene. The CDR3 reads CSADPSVNTDTQYF. In DNA form, the CDR3 reads TGCAGCGCCGACCCTAGCGTTAACACAGATACGCAGTATTTT.

The chain couples TRBV4-3 to TRBJ1-2; TRBD1 agrees at 7 bases. The V segment lost 2 bases and the J segment 2 bases; nucleotides outside the gene matches: 2. CDR3 length: 14 amino acids. Germline lookup yields CDR1 LGHNA and CDR2 YSLEER. The CDR3 DNA reads as TGCGCCAGCAGCCAACTACAGGGGAACTATGGCTACACCTTC. Translated: CASSQLQGNYGYTF.

V and J are TRBV19 and TRBJ1-1; TRBD1 aligns across 11 bases. The V gene end was trimmed by 5 bases and the J gene end by 5 bases; junction bases not matched to a gene: 7. The CDR3 runs to 15 residues. Germline V gene sequence: CDR1 LNHDA, CDR2 SQIVND (reference sequence). The CDR3 is CASSLGQGAKTEAFF. The DNA for the CDR3 is TGTGCCAGTAGTCTAGGACAGGGGGCTAAAACTGAAGCTTTCTTT.

The rearrangement joins TRBV15 to TRBJ2-3; 15 bases map to TRBD2. Trimming at V came to 5 bases and at J to 1 base, leaving 7 bases not matched to a gene. Germline-derived CDR1 and CDR2 are LNHNV and YYDKDF (reference sequence). The length of the CDR3 is 18 residues. CDR3 nucleotide sequence: TGTGCCACCAGCGGCGGACTAGCGGGAGGGCCGGGCACAGATACGCAGTATTTT. It codes for CATSGGLAGGPGTDTQYF.

This chain connects TRBV19 to TRBJ2-2; D unclear. CDR1 and CDR2 (germline): LNHDA, SQIVND (reference sequence). V was clipped by 6 bases and J by 7 bases, with 15 bases between them. This CDR3 comprises 14 residues. The CDR3 is CASSSFVLGGELFF. CDR3 in DNA: TGTGCCAGTAGCTCGTTCGTCCTAGGCGGGGAGCTGTTTTTT.

The chain links TRBV7-9 to TRBJ2-5; tentatively, D is TRBD2 (5 bases). The J call may not be correct, given that the DNA end is closer to TRBJ2-7. Germline CDR1 SEHNR, CDR2 FQNEAQ (reference sequence). CDR3 length: 13 residues. The CDR3 DNA reads TGTGCCAGCAGCTTAGCTGGGGAGTACGAGCAGTACTTC. Translated, it gives CASSLAGEYEQYF.

The V gene is TRBV6-1, the J gene TRBJ1-2, with D possibly TRBD1 on 6 matching bases. This CDR3 contains 12 residues. Trimming took off 3 bases at V and 6 bases at J, with 8 bases between the two ends. Germline values: CDR1 MNHNS, CDR2 SASEGT. This CDR3 is CASSETGDGYTF. The CDR3 coding sequence is TGTGCCAGCAGTGAGACAGGTGATGGCTACACCTTC.

The chain couples TRBV19 to TRBJ2-2; 9 nucleotides line up with TRBD1. V lost 6 bases, J lost 5 bases, and 7 bases stayed unmatched. Germline CDR1 is LNHDA and CDR2 is SQIVND (reference sequence). This CDR3 contains 15 residues. CDR3 nucleotide sequence: TGTGCCAGTAGAACCGGGACAGGGTCTACCGGGGAGCTGTTTTTT. Its translation: CASRTGTGSTGELFF.

V usage is TRBV5-4 and J usage is TRBJ1-6; D gene ambiguous. Germline CDR1 SGHNT, CDR2 YYREEE (reference sequence). V lost 7 bases, J lost 5 bases, and 10 bases lay in between. The CDR3 has 13 residues. In DNA, the CDR3 is TGTGCCAGCGGCGGGCTGGATAATTCACCCCTCCACTTT. This sequence encodes CASGGLDNSPLHF.

V usage is TRBV4-3 and J usage is TRBJ1-4; TRBD1 aligns across 7 bases. Germline-derived CDR1 and CDR2 are LGHNA and YSLEER. The CDR3 spans 14 residues. Unmatched junction bases numbered 7, after V lost 4 bases and J lost 8 bases. The CDR3, as DNA: TGCGCCAGCAGCCCTAGGACAGGTCGGGAAAAACTGTTTTTT. This gives the protein CASSPRTGREKLFF.

The V gene is TRBV7-2, the J gene TRBJ2-7, with D possibly matching TRBD2 (6 bases). CDR3 length: 13 amino acids. The V gene lost 6 bases and the J gene lost 4 bases, with 13 bases spanning the gap. CDR1 is SGHTA, CDR2 FQGNSA, per germline. The CDR3 spells CASRGGSSYEQYF. The CDR3 nucleotides read TGTGCCAGCAGGGGGGGTTCCTCTTACGAGCAGTACTTC.

This chain connects TRBV10-3 to TRBJ1-6; D is unclear. The V gene lost 6 bases and the J gene lost 6 bases, with 15 bases spanning the gap. Germline loops: CDR1 ENHRY, CDR2 SYGVKD. The CDR3 is 15 residues long. The CDR3 DNA sequence: TGTGCCATCAGACCGAACGTGGCAGTTAATTCACCCCTCCACTTT. It encodes CAIRPNVAVNSPLHF.

CDR3 sequence: CSVAGSSYNEQFF. The CDR3, as DNA: TGCAGCGTTGCCGGGAGCTCCTACAATGAGCAGTTCTTC. V gene TRBV29-1 combines with J gene TRBJ2-1; possible D gene TRBD2, 6 bases. Germline-derived CDR1 and CDR2 are SQVTM and ANQGSEA. The V end lost 4 bases, the J end lost 0 bases, and 7 bases lay between the germline ends. CDR3 length: 13 residues.

This chain uses TRBV5-6 with TRBJ2-5; 7 bases align to TRBD1. The CDR3 is 13 amino acids. Germline values: CDR1 SGHDT, CDR2 YYEEEE. The V gene end was trimmed by 2 bases and the J gene end by 3 bases; junction bases not matched to a gene: 1. This CDR3 reads CASSFGQEETQYF. The CDR3 region has the DNA TGTGCCAGCAGCTTCGGACAGGAAGAGACCCAGTACTTC.

This chain joins TRBV30 and TRBJ2-7; 9 bases are shared with TRBD2. J gave up 3 bases and V 2 bases, and 5 bases lay outside the gene matches. The CDR3 sequence is 14 residues long. Germline V gives CDR1 GTSNPN, CDR2 SVGIG (reference sequence). This CDR3 reads CAWSRSSGVYEQYF. CDR3 nucleotide sequence: TGTGCCTGGAGTAGGTCTAGCGGGGTCTACGAGCAGTACTTC. The full variable domain, with the rest looked up from reference TRBV30 and TRBJ2-7, is SQTIHQWPATLVQPVGSPLSLECTVEGTSNPNLYWYRQAAGRGLQLLFYSVGIGQISSEVPQNLSASRPQDRQFILSSKKLLLSDSGFYLCAWSRSSGVYEQYFGPGTRLTVT.